The source of this T cell receptor (beta chain) is a study of blood T cell repertoires in COVID-19. For the study at large: The United States, Italy and Spain supplied acute and convalescent COVID-19 samples. From T cells, B-cell-depleted T cells, or PBMCs came the material, which was cDNA or gDNA.

CDR3 length: 15 amino acids. The junction had 7 bases not matched to a gene; V was cut back by 4 bases and J by 4 bases. Looked up from germline, CDR1 is SGDLS and CDR2 is YYNGEE. Clones were sequenced by immunoSEQ multiplex PCR, and TCRdb holds only the in-frame ones, with some missing. The data hold about 360,000 clones, with roughly 90% observed a single time. Seattle's enrolled individuals joined amid active infection and were then monitored longitudinally. The origin of this receptor is a woman in her sixties or seventies with COVID-19, enrolled during active disease. The chain uses TRBV9 and TRBJ1-1; 10 nucleotides match TRBD1. Sequencing input: peripheral blood. The CDR3 protein is CASSPGDRGSTEAFF. Written as DNA, the CDR3 is TGTGCCAGCAGCCCTGGGGACAGGGGAAGCACTGAAGCTTTCTTT. Based on the CDR3 plus reference TRBV9 and TRBJ1-1, the full variable domain is DSGVTQTPKHLITATGQRVTLRCSPRSGDLSVYWYQQSLDQGLQFLIQYYNGEERAKGNILERFSAQQFPDLHSELNLSSLELGDSALYFCASSPGDRGSTEAFFGQGTRLTVV.